A single sample gave rise to the 25 T cell receptor beta chains below, sequenced in a study of cytomegalovirus exposure and HLA in healthy donors (dated 2017 in TCRdb). Receptor libraries were prepared by the immunoSEQ multiplex PCR assay. The multiplex PCR relied on a mix of 60 forward primers for TCR Vbeta segments and 13 reverse primers for TCR Jbeta segments. Sourced from immuneACCESS, this table was stored by TCRdb with only in-frame sequences that have V and J called. A share of the clones is absent; for the studies checked, an unresolved V gene accounts for under half, and the remainder has no known explanation. For this sample there are 55,000 or so clones; around 72% appear just once. The biggest ten clones account for under 3% of the sample. The source material was PBMCs. Source of these receptors: a man between 18 and 29 years old in good health and CMV-seronegative.

This clone was seen a handful of times. The J gene is TRBJ1-1, the V gene TRBV27; D possibly corresponds to TRBD1 (5 bases). Trimming took off 2 bases at V and 1 base at J, with 8 bases between the two ends. Germline CDR1 MNHEY, CDR2 SMNVEV (reference sequence). CDR3 length: 14 amino acids. The DNA of the CDR3 is TGTGCCAGCAGTTTAAGGGGTGGGAACACTGAAGCTTTCTTT. Translation gives CASSLRGGNTEAFF.

DNA of the CDR3: TGTGCCAGCAGCTCCCGGGACAGTCGAGAAACCCTCTATGGCTACACCTTC. Translating it yields CASSSRDSRETLYGYTF. The chain combines TRBV11-1 with TRBJ1-2; 7 nucleotides match TRBD1. Germline assignment: CDR1 SGHAT and CDR2 FQDESV (reference sequence). After removal of 4 bases from V and 4 bases from J, the junction contained 15 bases not matched to a gene. The CDR3 sequence is 17 residues long.

V and J are TRBV4-2 and TRBJ2-1; 11 bases match TRBD2. Germline-derived CDR1 and CDR2 are LGHNA and YNFKEQ. This CDR3 region has 16 residues. The V and J ends lost 4 bases and 2 bases, in that order; junction bases with no gene match: 4. CDR3 protein: CASSRLAGPPYNEQFF. The CDR3 DNA sequence: TGTGCCAGCAGCCGACTAGCGGGACCCCCCTACAATGAGCAGTTCTTC.

This chain connects TRBV4-3 to TRBJ2-3; 8 bases align to TRBD1. Germline assignment: CDR1 LGHNA and CDR2 YSLEER. The CDR3 covers 15 residues. The junction had 3 bases not matched to a gene; V was cut back by 4 bases and J by 0 bases. The CDR3 nucleotides read TGCGCCAGCAGCCGACAGGGGACTAGCACAGATACGCAGTATTTT. It codes for CASSRQGTSTDTQYF.

The chain links TRBV11-2 to TRBJ2-7; 8 bases agree with TRBD1. This CDR3 is built from 16 residues. Germline values: CDR1 SGHAT, CDR2 FQNNGV. Trimming cost V 1 base and J 3 bases; bases outside gene matches: 8. The CDR3 coding sequence is TGTGCCAGCAGCTTAGTTTTAGGACAGGGCTACTACGAGCAGTACTTC. As protein: CASSLVLGQGYYEQYF.

The rearrangement joins TRBV6-5 to TRBJ2-7, with a weak D call TRBD2 (7 bases). Trimming pared 4 bases from V and 5 bases from J, leaving 9 bases between. The CDR3 is 12 residues long. CDR1 and CDR2 (germline): MNHEY, SVGAGI. CDR3 nucleotide sequence: TGTGCCAGCAGTTGGGGGGGGCACGAGCAGTACTTC. Its protein is CASSWGGHEQYF.

The chain links TRBV28 to TRBJ2-7; TRBD1 might be the D (5 bases). Trimming took 7 bases from V and 8 from J, leaving 18 bases between them. From germline, CDR1 is MDHEN and CDR2 SYDVKM. The CDR3 has 13 residues. The CDR3 here is CASTNPKGLKQYF. The DNA of the CDR3 is TGTGCCAGCACCAATCCGAAGGGGCTAAAGCAGTACTTC.

This clone was detected a few times. V usage is TRBV4-3 and J usage is TRBJ1-5, with TRBD1 matching over 9 bases. Trimming removed 1 base from V and 6 bases from J; junction bases left unmatched: 4. From germline, CDR1 is LGHNA and CDR2 YSLEER. The CDR3 covers 15 residues. The CDR3: CASSQAGTGSQPQHF. CDR3 DNA: TGCGCCAGCAGCCAAGCAGGGACAGGGTCTCAGCCCCAGCATTTT.

This rearrangement joins TRBV6-1 to TRBJ1-1; tentatively, D is TRBD1 (5 bases). The CDR3 contains 13 residues. Per germline, CDR1 MNHNS and CDR2 SASEGT. V was shortened by 8 bases and J by 3 bases, with 13 bases between the two germline ends. The chain's CDR3 is CASDYRRDTEAFF. CDR3 DNA sequence: TGTGCCAGCGACTACAGGAGGGACACTGAAGCTTTCTTT.

The CDR3 sequence is CAWSVKRGEAFF. CDR3 nucleotides: TGTGCCTGGAGTGTAAAAAGGGGAGAAGCTTTCTTT. The chain couples TRBV30 to TRBJ1-1; D possibly corresponds to TRBD1 (5 bases). This CDR3 is built from 12 residues. The V gene's germline CDR1 is GTSNPN and CDR2 SVGIG (reference sequence). Trimming took 0 bases from V and 8 from J, leaving 10 bases between them.

The CDR3 DNA is TGTGCCAGCAGCGTAGATGGAGGTACTGAAAAACTGTTTTTT. Translating it yields CASSVDGGTEKLFF. The genes are TRBV9 and TRBJ1-4; D is ambiguous. Looked up from germline, CDR1 is SGDLS and CDR2 is YYNGEE. The germline V and J ends were trimmed by 0 bases and 7 bases, with 10 bases remaining between them. CDR3 length equals 14 residues.

The J gene is TRBJ2-6, the V gene TRBV27, with D possibly being TRBD2 (6 bases). This CDR3 has 15 amino acids. The germline CDR1 and CDR2 sequences are MNHEY and SMNVEV (reference sequence). Trimming stripped 8 bases from V and 2 bases from J, with 13 bases between. The CDR3 reads CASAPGGTGANVLTF. The CDR3 nucleotides are TGTGCCAGCGCCCCCGGGGGTACTGGGGCCAACGTCCTGACTTTC. The whole variable domain, filled in from reference TRBV27 and TRBJ2-6, reads EAQVTQNPRYLITVTGKKLTVTCSQNMNHEYMSWYRQDPGLGLRQIYYSMNVEVTDKGDVPEGYKVSRKEKRNFPLILESPSPNQTSLYFCASAPGGTGANVLTFGAGSRLTVL.

The V gene is TRBV28, the J gene TRBJ1-1, with D maybe TRBD1 (6 bases). Trimming cost V 5 bases and J 0 bases, with 13 bases left between them. The CDR3 totals 15 residues. Germline CDR1 reads MDHEN; CDR2 reads SYDVKM. The CDR3 DNA reads TGTGCCAGCAGTCCGGGGGGGGCTGTGAACACTGAAGCTTTCTTT. Its translation is CASSPGGAVNTEAFF. The full variable domain, rest sourced from reference TRBV28 and TRBJ1-1, is DVKVTQSSRYLVKRTGEKVFLECVQDMDHENMFWYRQDPGLGLRLIYFSYDVKMKEKGDIPEGYSVSREKKERFSLILESASTNQTSMYLCASSPGGAVNTEAFFGQGTRLTVV.

Concerning this clone: The sample contains more than one DNA sequence encoding this CDR3. V gene TRBV6-5 combines with J gene TRBJ2-7; D perhaps matches TRBD2 (6 bases). V was cut by 0 bases and J by 4 bases, with 10 bases left in between. Germline V gives CDR1 MNHEY, CDR2 SVGAGI. CDR3 length equals 14 residues. The CDR3 here is CASSYSRGGYEQYF. The DNA of the CDR3 is TGTGCCAGCAGTTACTCGAGGGGAGGTTACGAGCAGTACTTC.

This chain connects TRBV6-5 to TRBJ1-1, with 10 bases aligning to TRBD1. The CDR3 is 13 amino acids. The trim removed 7 bases at V and 7 bases at J, leaving 6 bases unmatched. Germline CDR1 is MNHEY and CDR2 is SVGAGI. The CDR3 DNA follows: TGTGCCAGCAAACGACAGGGGGCGAATGAAGCTTTCTTT. Translating it yields CASKRQGANEAFF.

The J gene is TRBJ1-2, the V gene TRBV4-1; D may be TRBD1 (6 bases). The germline CDR1 and CDR2 sequences are MGHRA and YSYEKL. This CDR3 has 14 amino acids. Trimming cost V 1 base and J 8 bases, with 14 bases left between them. In nucleotides, the CDR3 is TGCGCCAGCAGCCAAGTTCCAGGGGTTGACGGCTACACCTTC. This gives the protein CASSQVPGVDGYTF.

The chain couples TRBV4-1 to TRBJ1-6; no reliable D call. With 1 base removed from V and 0 bases from J, the gap between germline ends came to 10 bases. Germline CDR1 is MGHRA and CDR2 is YSYEKL. The CDR3 runs to 17 residues. The CDR3 is CASSQGSASSYNSPLHF. The CDR3 nucleotides are TGCGCCAGCAGCCAAGGATCGGCTAGCTCCTATAATTCACCCCTCCACTTT.

The rearrangement joins TRBV7-3 to TRBJ1-2; no reliable D call. Trimming stripped 4 bases from V and 4 bases from J, with 10 bases between. The germline gives CDR1 SGHTA, CDR2 FQGTGA. The CDR3 loop spans 13 amino acids. The CDR3, as DNA: TGTGCCAGCAGCTCCGGAGAGGGCTATGGCTACACCTTC. Its translation: CASSSGEGYGYTF.

The chain has TRBV7-9 and TRBJ2-1, with D tentatively TRBD2 (5 bases). CDR3 length equals 15 residues. V was pared by 2 bases and J by 4 bases, with 12 bases between. Germline lookup yields CDR1 SEHNR and CDR2 FQNEAQ (reference sequence). CDR3 protein: CASSLFPRGYNEQFF. Written as DNA, the CDR3 is TGTGCCAGCAGCTTATTTCCACGGGGTTACAATGAGCAGTTCTTC.

This chain's CDR3 is CASTLLGRYNEQFF. CDR3 nucleotide sequence: TGCGCCAGCACCTTACTAGGACGTTACAATGAGCAGTTCTTC. This chain joins TRBV10-1 and TRBJ2-1, with a possible D match to TRBD2 (5 bases). V lost 7 bases to trimming and J lost 4 bases, with 14 bases between them. Germline V lookup: CDR1 WNHNN, CDR2 SYGVQD (reference sequence). The CDR3 loop spans 14 amino acids.

The CDR3 DNA reads as TGTGCCAGCAGTTTCGGGACTAGCGGAGATTTCACAGATACGCAGTATTTT. Translation gives CASSFGTSGDFTDTQYF. The rearrangement uses TRBV5-4 and TRBJ2-3; 11 bases line up with TRBD2. CDR1 is SGHNT and CDR2 is YYREEE in the germline V gene (reference sequence). The CDR3 runs to 17 residues. V shed 5 bases and J 2 bases; nucleotides not matched to a gene: 10.

The V call is TRBV4-2, the J call TRBJ2-1, with D maybe TRBD1 (5 bases). With 0 bases removed from V and 5 bases from J, the gap between germline ends came to 8 bases. The CDR3 covers 14 residues. The germline gives CDR1 LGHNA, CDR2 YNFKEQ. The CDR3 protein is CASSQEGQDNEQFF. The CDR3, as DNA: TGTGCCAGCAGCCAAGAGGGGCAGGACAATGAGCAGTTCTTC.

The chain carries TRBV7-9 and TRBJ2-7, with D hard to call. The CDR3 contains 12 residues. CDR1 is SEHNR and CDR2 is FQNEAQ in the germline V gene (reference sequence). Between the trimmed V and J ends, which lost 1 base and 3 bases, there was a span of 4 bases. CDR3 in amino acids: CASSLVGYEQYF. As DNA, the CDR3 is TGTGCCAGCAGCTTAGTCGGCTACGAGCAGTACTTC.

The chain carries TRBV25-1 and TRBJ1-6; a weak D match, TRBD1 (6 bases). V was cut by 8 bases and J by 9 bases, with 20 bases left in between. This CDR3 has 15 amino acids. CDR1 and CDR2 (germline): MGHDK, SYGVNS. The CDR3 DNA is TGTGCCAGCGGTCAATTACAGGGATCCGGTTCACCCCTCCACTTT. It yields the protein CASGQLQGSGSPLHF.

This clone was counted a single time. The chain combines TRBV6-5 with TRBJ2-5, with D perhaps TRBD1 (6 bases). The CDR3 runs to 12 residues. The V and J ends lost 8 bases and 9 bases respectively, with 16 bases between them. The germline V gene encodes CDR1 MNHEY and CDR2 SVGAGI. The CDR3 reads CASQTGGGPQYF. CDR3 sequence (DNA): TGTGCCAGCCAGACGGGTGGGGGCCCCCAGTACTTC.